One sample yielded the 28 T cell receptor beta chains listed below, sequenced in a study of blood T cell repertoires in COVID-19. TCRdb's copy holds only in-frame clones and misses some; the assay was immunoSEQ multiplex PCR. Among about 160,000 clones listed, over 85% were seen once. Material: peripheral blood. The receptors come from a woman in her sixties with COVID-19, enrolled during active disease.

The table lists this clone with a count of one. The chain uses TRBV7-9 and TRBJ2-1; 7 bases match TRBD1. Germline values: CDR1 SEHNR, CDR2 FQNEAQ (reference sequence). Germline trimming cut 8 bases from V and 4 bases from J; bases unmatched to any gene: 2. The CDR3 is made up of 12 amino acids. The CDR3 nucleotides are TGTGCCAGCCTCAGGGGGTACAATGAGCAGTTCTTC. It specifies CASLRGYNEQFF.

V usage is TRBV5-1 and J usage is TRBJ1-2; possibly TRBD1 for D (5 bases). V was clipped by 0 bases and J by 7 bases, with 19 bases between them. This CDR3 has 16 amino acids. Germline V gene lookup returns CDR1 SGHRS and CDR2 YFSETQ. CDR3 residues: CASSLVPGDRLGGYTF. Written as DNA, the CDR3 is TGCGCCAGCAGCTTGGTTCCGGGGGACCGGTTGGGTGGCTACACCTTC.

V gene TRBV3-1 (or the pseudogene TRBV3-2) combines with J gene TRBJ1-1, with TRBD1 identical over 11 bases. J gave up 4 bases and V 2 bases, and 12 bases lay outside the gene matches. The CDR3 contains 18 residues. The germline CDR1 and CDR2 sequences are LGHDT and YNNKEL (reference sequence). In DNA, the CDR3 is TGTGCCAGCAGCCAAAGTCCCGGACAGGGGGCTTTTGTCACTGAAGCTTTCTTT. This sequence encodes CASSQSPGQGAFVTEAFF.

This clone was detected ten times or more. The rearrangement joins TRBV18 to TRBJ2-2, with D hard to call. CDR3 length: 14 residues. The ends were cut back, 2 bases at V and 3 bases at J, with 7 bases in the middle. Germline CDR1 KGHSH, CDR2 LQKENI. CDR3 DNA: TGTGCCAGCTCACCAGAGAGATACACCGGGGAGCTGTTTTTT. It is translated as CASSPERYTGELFF.

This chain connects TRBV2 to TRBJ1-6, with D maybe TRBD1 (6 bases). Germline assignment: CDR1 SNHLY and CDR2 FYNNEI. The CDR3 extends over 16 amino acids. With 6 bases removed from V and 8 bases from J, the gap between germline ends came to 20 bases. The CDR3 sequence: CASSLRSGGHDSPLHF. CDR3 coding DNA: TGTGCCAGCAGCCTCAGGTCGGGGGGACATGATTCACCCCTCCACTTT.

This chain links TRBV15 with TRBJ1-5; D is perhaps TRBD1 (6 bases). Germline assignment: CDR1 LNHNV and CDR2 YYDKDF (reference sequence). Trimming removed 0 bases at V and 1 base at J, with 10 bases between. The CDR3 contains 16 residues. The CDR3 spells CATSRERGLSNQPQHF. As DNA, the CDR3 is TGTGCCACCAGCAGAGAAAGGGGGTTAAGCAATCAGCCCCAGCATTTT.

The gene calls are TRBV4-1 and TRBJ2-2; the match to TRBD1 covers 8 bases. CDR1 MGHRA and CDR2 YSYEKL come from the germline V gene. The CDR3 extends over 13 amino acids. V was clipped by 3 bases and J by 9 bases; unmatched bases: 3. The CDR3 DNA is TGCGCCAGCAGCCACGCAGGGGGCAGGGAGCTGTTTTTT. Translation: CASSHAGGRELFF.

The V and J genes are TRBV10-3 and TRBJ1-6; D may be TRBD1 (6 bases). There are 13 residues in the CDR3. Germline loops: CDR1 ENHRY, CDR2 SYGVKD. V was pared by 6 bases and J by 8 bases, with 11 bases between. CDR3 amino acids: CAIRQGFDSPLHF. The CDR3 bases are TGTGCCATCAGACAGGGTTTTGATTCACCCCTCCACTTT.

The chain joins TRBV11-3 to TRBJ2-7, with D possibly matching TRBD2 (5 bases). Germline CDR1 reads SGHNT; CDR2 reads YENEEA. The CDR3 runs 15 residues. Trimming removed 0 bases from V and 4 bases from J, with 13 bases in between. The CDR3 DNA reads TGTGCCAGCAGCTTAGAAACGGGATTGGGTTACGAGCAGTACTTC. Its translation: CASSLETGLGYEQYF.

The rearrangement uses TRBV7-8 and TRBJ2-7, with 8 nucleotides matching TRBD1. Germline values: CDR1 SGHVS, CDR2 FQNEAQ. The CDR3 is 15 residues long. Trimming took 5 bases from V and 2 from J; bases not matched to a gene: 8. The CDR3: CASSNGQGLPYEQYF. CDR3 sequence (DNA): TGTGCCAGCAGCAATGGACAGGGCCTTCCCTACGAGCAGTACTTC.

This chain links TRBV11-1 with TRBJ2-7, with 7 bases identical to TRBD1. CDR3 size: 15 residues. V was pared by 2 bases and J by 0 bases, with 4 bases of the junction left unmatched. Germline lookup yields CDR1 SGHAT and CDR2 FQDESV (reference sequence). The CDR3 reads CASSLTGALSYEQYF. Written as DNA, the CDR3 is TGTGCCAGCAGCTTAACAGGGGCCCTCTCCTACGAGCAGTACTTC.

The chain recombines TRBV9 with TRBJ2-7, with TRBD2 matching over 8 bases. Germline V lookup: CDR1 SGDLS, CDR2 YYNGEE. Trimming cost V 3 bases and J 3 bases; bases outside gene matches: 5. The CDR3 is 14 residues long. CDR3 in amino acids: CASSATGGGYEQYF. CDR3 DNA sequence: TGTGCCAGCAGCGCAACCGGGGGGGGCTACGAGCAGTACTTC.

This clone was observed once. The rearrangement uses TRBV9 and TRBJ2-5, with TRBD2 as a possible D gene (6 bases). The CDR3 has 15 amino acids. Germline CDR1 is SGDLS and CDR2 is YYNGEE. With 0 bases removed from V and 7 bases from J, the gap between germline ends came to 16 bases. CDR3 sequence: CASSVGDSPGGTQYF. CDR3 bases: TGTGCCAGCAGCGTAGGGGACTCCCCCGGTGGGACCCAGTACTTC.

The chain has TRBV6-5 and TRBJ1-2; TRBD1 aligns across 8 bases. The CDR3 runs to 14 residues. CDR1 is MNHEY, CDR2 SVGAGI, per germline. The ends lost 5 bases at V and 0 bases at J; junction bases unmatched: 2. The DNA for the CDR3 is TGTGCCAGCAGTCAGACAGGGGCTAACTATGGCTACACCTTC. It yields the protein CASSQTGANYGYTF.

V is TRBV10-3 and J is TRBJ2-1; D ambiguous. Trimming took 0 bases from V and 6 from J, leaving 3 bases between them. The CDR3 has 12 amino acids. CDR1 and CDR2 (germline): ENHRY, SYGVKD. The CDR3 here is CAISESANEQFF. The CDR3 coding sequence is TGTGCCATCAGTGAGTCGGCCAATGAGCAGTTCTTC.

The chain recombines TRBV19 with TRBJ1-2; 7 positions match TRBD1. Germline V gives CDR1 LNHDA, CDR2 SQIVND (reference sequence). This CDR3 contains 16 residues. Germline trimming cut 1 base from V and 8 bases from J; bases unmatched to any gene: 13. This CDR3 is CASSIAPEGALEGYTF. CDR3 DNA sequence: TGTGCCAGTAGTATAGCCCCGGAGGGGGCCCTTGAAGGCTACACCTTC.

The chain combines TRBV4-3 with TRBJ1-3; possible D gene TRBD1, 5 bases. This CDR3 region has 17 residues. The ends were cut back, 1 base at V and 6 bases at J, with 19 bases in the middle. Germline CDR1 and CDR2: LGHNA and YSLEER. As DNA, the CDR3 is TGCGCCAGCAGCCAAGGCGCCCAGGGTGTGGGAATAAACACCATATATTTT. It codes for CASSQGAQGVGINTIYF.

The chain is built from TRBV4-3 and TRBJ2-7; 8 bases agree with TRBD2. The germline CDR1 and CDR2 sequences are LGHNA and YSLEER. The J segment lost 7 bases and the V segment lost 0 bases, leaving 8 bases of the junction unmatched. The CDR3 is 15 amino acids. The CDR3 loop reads CASSQDGLARGEQYF. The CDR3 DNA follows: TGCGCCAGCAGCCAAGATGGACTAGCCCGCGGAGAGCAGTACTTC.

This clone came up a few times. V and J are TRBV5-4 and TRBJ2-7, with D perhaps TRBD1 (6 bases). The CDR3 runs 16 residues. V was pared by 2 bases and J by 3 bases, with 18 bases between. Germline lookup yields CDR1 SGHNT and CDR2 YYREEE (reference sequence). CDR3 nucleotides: TGTGCCAGCAGCTTTGGGGGTGGCAGGGGAGTCTACGAGCAGTACTTC. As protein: CASSFGGGRGVYEQYF.

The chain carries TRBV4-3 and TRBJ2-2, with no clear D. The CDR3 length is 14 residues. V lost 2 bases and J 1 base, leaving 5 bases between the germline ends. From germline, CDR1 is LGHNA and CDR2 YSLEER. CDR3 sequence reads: CASSQYRNTGELFF. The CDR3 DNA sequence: TGCGCCAGCAGCCAATACAGGAACACCGGGGAGCTGTTTTTT.

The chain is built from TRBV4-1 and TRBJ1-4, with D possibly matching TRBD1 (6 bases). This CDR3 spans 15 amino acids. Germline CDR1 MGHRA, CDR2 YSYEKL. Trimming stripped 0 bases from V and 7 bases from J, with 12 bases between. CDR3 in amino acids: CASSQDGQGFEKLFF. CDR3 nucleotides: TGCGCCAGCAGCCAAGATGGGCAGGGGTTTGAAAAACTGTTTTTT.

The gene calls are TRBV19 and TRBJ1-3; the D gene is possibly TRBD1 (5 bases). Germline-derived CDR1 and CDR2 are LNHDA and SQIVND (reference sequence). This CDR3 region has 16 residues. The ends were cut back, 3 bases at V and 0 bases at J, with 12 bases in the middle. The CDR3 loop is CASSMTDLSSGNTIYF. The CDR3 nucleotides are TGTGCCAGTAGTATGACAGACCTAAGCTCTGGAAACACCATATATTTT.

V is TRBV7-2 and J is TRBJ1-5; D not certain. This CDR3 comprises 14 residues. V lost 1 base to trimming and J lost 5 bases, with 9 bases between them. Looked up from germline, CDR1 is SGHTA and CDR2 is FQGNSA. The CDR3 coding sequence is TGTGCCAGCAGCTTAGGGTCGGTGGATCAGCCCCAGCATTTT. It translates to CASSLGSVDQPQHF.

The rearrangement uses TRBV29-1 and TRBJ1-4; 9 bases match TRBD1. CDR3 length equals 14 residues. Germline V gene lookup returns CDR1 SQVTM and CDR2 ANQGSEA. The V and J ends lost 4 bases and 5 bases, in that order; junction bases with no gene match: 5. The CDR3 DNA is TGCAGCGTTGGTGGGACAGGGTTAAATGAAAAACTGTTTTTT. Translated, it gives CSVGGTGLNEKLFF.

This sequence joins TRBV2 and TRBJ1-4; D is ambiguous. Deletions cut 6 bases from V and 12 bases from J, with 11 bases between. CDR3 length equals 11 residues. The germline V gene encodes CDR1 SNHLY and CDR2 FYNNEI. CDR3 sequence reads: CASRTGMQLFF. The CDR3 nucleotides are TGTGCCAGCAGAACGGGGATGCAACTGTTTTTT.

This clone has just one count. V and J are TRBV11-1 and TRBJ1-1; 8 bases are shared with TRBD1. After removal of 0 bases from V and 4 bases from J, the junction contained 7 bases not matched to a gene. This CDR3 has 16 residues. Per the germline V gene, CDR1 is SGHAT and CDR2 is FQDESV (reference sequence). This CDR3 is CASSLAPDRAPTEAFF. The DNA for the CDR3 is TGTGCCAGCAGCTTAGCCCCGGACAGGGCCCCCACTGAAGCTTTCTTT.

The CDR3 DNA follows: TGTGCCAGCAGCTTAGGCGCATTGGGGAGGGGGTACGAGCAGTACTTC. It is translated as CASSLGALGRGYEQYF. The V gene is TRBV13, the J gene TRBJ2-7, with D tentatively TRBD2 (7 bases). The ends were cut back, 0 bases at V and 4 bases at J, with 16 bases in the middle. Germline lookup yields CDR1 PRHDT and CDR2 FYEKMQ (reference sequence). This CDR3 spans 16 amino acids. The full variable domain, its missing parts supplied by reference TRBV13 and TRBJ2-7, is AAGVIQSPRHLIKEKRETATLKCYPIPRHDTVYWYQQGPGQDPQFLISFYEKMQSDKGSIPDRFSAQQFSDYHSELNMSSLELGDSALYFCASSLGALGRGYEQYFGPGTRLTVT.

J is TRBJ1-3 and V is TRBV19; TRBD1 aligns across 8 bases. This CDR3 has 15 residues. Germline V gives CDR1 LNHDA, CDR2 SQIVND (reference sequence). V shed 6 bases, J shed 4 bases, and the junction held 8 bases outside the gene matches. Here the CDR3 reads CASSTQGATGNTIYF. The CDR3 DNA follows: TGTGCCAGTAGCACCCAGGGGGCGACGGGAAACACCATATATTTT. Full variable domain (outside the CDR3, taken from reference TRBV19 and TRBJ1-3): DGGITQSPKYLFRKEGQNVTLSCEQNLNHDAMYWYRQDPGQGLRLIYYSQIVNDFQKGDIAEGYSVSREKKESFPLTVTSAQKNPTAFYLCASSTQGATGNTIYFGEGSWLTVV.